The clone carrying this T cell receptor (beta chain) was seen many times. Antigen specificity is unknown. This specimen comes from a study of early T cells in non-severe SARS-CoV-2 infection. Trimming left V 5 bases short and J 8 bases short, with 12 bases between. The CDR3 sequence is 12 residues long. CDR1 is WSHSY, CDR2 SAAADI, per germline. Study-level findings and limits: Matching results from VDJdb favored anti-spike CD8 responses, leaving private and CD4 specificities undetected.

The protocol attached unique molecular identifiers to individual cDNA molecules. In TCRdb, the 5' RACE reads were re-called with MiXCR into one record per CDR3 protein. The table records 85,000 to 100,000 distinct CDR3 sequences, less than 15% of them present only once. The chain joins TRBV10-2 to TRBJ1-2; no definite D call. The sequencing sample was made of whole blood. The TCR was taken from an adult who was a healthcare worker with PCR-confirmed SARS-CoV-2 infection or an uninfected control (not recorded which). DNA of the CDR3: TGCGCCAGCAGTCCTACGAGGCGCGGCTACACCTTC. This encodes CASSPTRRGYTF.